This TCR beta chain was sequenced for a study of human thymus T cells. Study findings and constraints: Related reports documented highly overlapping thymic repertoires among unrelated individuals. An apparent bias in V and J gene usage was seen in thymic and blood repertoires.

The method was immunoSEQ multiplex PCR; TCRdb's version includes in-frame clones alone and lacks a portion of them. The sample lists some 120,000 clones; around 94% were seen once. On this clone: Its antigen is unidentified.

During corrective heart surgery, resections were taken, and the thymus tissue came from them. The donors were infants in Finland with congenital heart defects, otherwise immunologically healthy. V shed 2 bases and J shed 5 bases, with 6 bases lying between them. The CDR3 has 13 residues. The germline gives CDR1 MNHEY, CDR2 SMNVEV (reference sequence). The sample was thymus tissue. The V gene is TRBV27, the J gene TRBJ2-2; D gene ambiguous. The sequence derives from a boy less than two years old with a congenital heart defect but otherwise immunologically healthy. The CDR3 sequence: CASSLMGTGELFF. The CDR3 region has the DNA TGTGCCAGCAGTTTAATGGGGACCGGGGAGCTGTTTTTT.